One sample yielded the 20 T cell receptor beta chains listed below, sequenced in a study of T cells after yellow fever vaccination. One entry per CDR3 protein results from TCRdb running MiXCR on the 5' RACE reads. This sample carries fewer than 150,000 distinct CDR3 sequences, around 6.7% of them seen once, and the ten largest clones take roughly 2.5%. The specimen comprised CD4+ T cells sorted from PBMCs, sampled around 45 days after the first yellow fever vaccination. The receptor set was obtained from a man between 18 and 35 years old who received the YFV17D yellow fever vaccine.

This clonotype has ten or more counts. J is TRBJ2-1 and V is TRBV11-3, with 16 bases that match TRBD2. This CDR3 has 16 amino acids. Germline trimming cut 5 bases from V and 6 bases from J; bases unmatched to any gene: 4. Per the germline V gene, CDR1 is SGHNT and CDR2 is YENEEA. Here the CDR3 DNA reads TGTGCCAGCAGCATCGGGACTAGCGGGGGGGCCAATGAGCAGTTCTTC. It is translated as CASSIGTSGGANEQFF.

Written as DNA, the CDR3 is TGTGCCAGCTCCCGGGGACCCCACCCAGATACGCAGTATTTT. This encodes CASSRGPHPDTQYF. This chain links TRBV18 with TRBJ2-3; D possibly matches TRBD1 or TRBD2 (5 bases each). Germline V gene lookup returns CDR1 KGHSH and CDR2 LQKENI. Trimming stripped 6 bases from V and 4 bases from J, with 14 bases between. This CDR3 contains 14 residues. The whole variable domain, remainder taken from reference TRBV18 and TRBJ2-3, is NAGVMQNPRHLVRRRGQEARLRCSPMKGHSHVYWYRQLPEEGLKFMVYLQKENIIDESGMPKERFSAEFPKEGPSILRIQQVVRGDSAAYFCASSRGPHPDTQYFGPGTRLTVL.

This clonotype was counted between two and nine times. CDR3 DNA sequence: TGTGCCAGCATTTTAAGGGGGACGGAGACTTACAATGAGCAGTTCTTC. Protein sequence: CASILRGTETYNEQFF. The rearrangement uses TRBV6-5 and TRBJ2-1; possibly TRBD1 for D (6 bases). Deletions cut 7 bases from V and 4 bases from J, with 20 bases between. CDR1 is MNHEY and CDR2 is SVGAGI in the germline V gene. The CDR3 sequence is 16 residues long.

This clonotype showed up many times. Here the CDR3 DNA reads TGCGCCAGCAGCTTCAGGGACACTGAAGCTTTCTTT. Protein sequence: CASSFRDTEAFF. V usage is TRBV5-1 and J usage is TRBJ1-1; D is possibly TRBD1 (5 bases). The CDR3 sequence is 12 residues long. V was trimmed by 2 bases and J by 3 bases, leaving 5 bases between them. The germline V gene has CDR1 SGHRS and CDR2 YFSETQ. The full variable domain, rest sourced from reference TRBV5-1 and TRBJ1-1, is KAGVTQTPRYLIKTRGQQVTLSCSPISGHRSVSWYQQTPGQGLQFLFEYFSETQRNKGNFPGRFSGRQFSNSRSEMNVSTLELGDSALYLCASSFRDTEAFFGQGTRLTVV.

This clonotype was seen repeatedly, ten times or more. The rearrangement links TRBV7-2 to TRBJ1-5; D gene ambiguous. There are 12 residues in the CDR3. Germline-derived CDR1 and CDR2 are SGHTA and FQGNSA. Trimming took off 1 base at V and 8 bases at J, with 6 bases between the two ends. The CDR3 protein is CASSLGTEPQHF. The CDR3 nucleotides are TGTGCCAGCAGCTTAGGGACGGAGCCCCAGCATTTT.

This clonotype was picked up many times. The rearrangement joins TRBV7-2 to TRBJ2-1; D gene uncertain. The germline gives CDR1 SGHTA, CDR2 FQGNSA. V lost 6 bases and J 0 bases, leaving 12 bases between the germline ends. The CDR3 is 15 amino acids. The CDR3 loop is CASSSRPSSYNEQFF. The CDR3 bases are TGTGCCAGCAGTTCCCGGCCAAGCTCCTACAATGAGCAGTTCTTC.

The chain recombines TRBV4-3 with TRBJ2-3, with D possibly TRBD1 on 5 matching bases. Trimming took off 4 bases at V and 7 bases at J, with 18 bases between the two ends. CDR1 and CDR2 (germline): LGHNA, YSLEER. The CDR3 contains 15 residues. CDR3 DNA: TGCGCCAGCAGCCTCCGTAGTGGGGCTAGGAATACGCAGTATTTT. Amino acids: CASSLRSGARNTQYF.

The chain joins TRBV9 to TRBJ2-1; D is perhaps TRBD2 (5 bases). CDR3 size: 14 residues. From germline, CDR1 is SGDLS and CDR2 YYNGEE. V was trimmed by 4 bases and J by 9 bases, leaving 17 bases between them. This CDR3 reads CASSTPPFGGEQFF. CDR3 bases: TGTGCCAGCAGCACGCCCCCCTTCGGAGGTGAGCAGTTCTTC. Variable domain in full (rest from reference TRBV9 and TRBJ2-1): DSGVTQTPKHLITATGQRVTLRCSPRSGDLSVYWYQQSLDQGLQFLIQYYNGEERAKGNILERFSAQQFPDLHSELNLSSLELGDSALYFCASSTPPFGGEQFFGPGTRLTVL.

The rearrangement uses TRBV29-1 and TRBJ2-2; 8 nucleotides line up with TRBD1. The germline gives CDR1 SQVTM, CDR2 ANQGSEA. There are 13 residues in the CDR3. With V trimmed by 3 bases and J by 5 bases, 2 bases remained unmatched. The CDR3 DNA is TGCAGCGTTGACAGGGGGCGGACCGGGGAGCTGTTTTTT. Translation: CSVDRGRTGELFF.

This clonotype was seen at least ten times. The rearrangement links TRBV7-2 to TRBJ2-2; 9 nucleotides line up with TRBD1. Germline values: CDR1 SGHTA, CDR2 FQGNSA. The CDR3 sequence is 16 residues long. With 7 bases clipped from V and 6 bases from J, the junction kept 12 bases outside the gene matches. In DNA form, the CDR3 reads TGTGCCAGCACCTACCCGGGACAGGGTTTAGCCGGGGAGCTGTTTTTT. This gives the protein CASTYPGQGLAGELFF.

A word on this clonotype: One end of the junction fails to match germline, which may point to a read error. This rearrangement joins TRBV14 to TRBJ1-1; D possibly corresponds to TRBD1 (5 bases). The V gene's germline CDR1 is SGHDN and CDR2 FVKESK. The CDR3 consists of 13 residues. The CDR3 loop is CASSQSNLGVMLF. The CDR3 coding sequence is TGTGCCAGCAGCCAATCGAACCTGGGGGTAATGCTCTTT.

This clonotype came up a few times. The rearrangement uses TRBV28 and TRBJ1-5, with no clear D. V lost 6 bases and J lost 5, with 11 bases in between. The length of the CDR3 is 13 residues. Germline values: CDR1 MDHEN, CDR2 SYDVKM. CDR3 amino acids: CASRTYIDQPQHF. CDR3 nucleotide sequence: TGTGCCAGCAGGACGTACATAGATCAGCCCCAGCATTTT.

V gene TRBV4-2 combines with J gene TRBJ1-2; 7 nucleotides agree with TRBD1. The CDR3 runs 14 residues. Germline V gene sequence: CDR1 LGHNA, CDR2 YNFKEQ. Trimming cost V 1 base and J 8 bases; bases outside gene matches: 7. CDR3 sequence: CASSQGSGGIGYTF. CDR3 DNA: TGTGCCAGCAGCCAAGGCTCAGGGGGAATCGGCTACACCTTC.

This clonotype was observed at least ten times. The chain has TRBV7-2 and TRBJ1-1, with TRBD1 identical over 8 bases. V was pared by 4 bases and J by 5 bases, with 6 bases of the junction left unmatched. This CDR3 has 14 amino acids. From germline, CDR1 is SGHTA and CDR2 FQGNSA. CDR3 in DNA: TGTGCCAGCAGCTCCTACAGGGGGTGGACTGAAGCTTTCTTT. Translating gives CASSSYRGWTEAFF.

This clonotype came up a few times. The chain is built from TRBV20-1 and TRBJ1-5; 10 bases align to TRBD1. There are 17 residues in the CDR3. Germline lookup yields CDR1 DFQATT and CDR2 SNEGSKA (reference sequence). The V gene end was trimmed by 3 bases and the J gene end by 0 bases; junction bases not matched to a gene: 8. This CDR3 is CSASGTGELYSNQPQHF. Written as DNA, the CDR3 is TGCAGTGCTAGCGGGACAGGGGAACTCTATAGCAATCAGCCCCAGCATTTT.

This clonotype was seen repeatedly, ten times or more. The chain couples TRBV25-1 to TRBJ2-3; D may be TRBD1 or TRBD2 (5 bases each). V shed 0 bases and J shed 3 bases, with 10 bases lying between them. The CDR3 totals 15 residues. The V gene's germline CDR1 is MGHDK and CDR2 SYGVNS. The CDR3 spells CASSEYHGATDTQYF. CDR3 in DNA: TGTGCCAGCAGTGAATATCACGGGGCTACAGATACGCAGTATTTT.

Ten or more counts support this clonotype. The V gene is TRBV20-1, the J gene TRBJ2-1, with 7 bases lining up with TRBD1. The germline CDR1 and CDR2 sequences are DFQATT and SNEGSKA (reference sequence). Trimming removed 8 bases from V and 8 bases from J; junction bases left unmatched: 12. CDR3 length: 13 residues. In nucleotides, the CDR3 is TGCAGTTCGCCTGACAGGGTAGGCGATGAGCAGTTCTTC. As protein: CSSPDRVGDEQFF.

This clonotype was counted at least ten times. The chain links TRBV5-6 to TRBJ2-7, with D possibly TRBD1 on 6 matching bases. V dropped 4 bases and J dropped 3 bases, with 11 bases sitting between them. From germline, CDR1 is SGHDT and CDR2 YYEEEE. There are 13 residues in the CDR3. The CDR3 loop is CASSPAGVYEQYF. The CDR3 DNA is TGTGCCAGCAGCCCGGCAGGGGTCTACGAGCAGTACTTC.

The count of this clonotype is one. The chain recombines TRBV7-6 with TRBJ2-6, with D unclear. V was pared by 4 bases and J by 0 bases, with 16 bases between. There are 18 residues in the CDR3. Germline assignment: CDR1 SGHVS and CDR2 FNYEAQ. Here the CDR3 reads CASSSVAGSFSGANVLTF. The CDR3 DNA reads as TGTGCCAGCAGCTCAGTGGCAGGCAGTTTCTCTGGGGCCAACGTCCTGACTTTC. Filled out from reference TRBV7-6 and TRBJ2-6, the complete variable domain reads GAGVSQSPRYKVTKRGQDVALRCDPISGHVSLYWYRQALGQGPEFLTYFNYEAQQDKSGLPNDRFSAERPEGSISTLTIQRTEQRDSAMYRCASSSVAGSFSGANVLTFGAGSRLTVL.

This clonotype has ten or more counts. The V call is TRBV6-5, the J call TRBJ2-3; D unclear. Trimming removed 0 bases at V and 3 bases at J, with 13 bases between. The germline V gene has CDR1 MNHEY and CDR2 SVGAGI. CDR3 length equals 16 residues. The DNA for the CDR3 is TGTGCCAGCAGTTACTCGGCTCCTTCGTGGACAGATACGCAGTATTTT. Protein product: CASSYSAPSWTDTQYF.